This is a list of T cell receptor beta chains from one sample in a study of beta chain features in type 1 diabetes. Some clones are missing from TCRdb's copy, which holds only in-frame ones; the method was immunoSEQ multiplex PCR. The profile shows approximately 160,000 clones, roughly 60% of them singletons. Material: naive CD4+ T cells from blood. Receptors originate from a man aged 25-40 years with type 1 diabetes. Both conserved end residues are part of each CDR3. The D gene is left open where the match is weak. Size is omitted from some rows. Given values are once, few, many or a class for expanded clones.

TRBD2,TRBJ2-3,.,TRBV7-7,CASSSGLAGGLDTQYF,TGTGCCAGCAGCTCCGGACTAGCGGGGGGCCTAGATACGCAGTATTTT
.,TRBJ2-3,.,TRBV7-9,CASSYKDTQYF,TGTGCCAGCAGCTACAAAGATACGCAGTATTTT
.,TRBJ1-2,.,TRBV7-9,CASSLEQYGYTF,TGTGCCAGCAGCTTAGAACAGTATGGCTACACCTTC
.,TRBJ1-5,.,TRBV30,CAWSVPWQGGQPQHF,TGTGCCTGGAGTGTACCCTGGCAGGGAGGACAGCCCCAGCATTTT
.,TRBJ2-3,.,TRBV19,CASTHPSTDTQYF,TGTGCCAGTACCCATCCGAGCACAGATACGCAGTATTTT
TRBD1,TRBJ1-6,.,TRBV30,CAWTGGGSPLHF,TGTGCCTGGACAGGGGGAGGTTCACCCCTCCACTTT
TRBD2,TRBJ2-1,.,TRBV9,CASSVGLAGDNEQFF,TGTGCCAGCAGCGTTGGACTAGCGGGGGACAATGAGCAGTTCTTC
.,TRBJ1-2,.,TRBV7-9,CASSLALVSTDGYTF,TGTGCCAGCAGCTTAGCGTTGGTATCGACCGATGGCTACACCTTC
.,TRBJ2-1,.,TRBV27,CASSFRPFYNEQFF,TGTGCCAGCAGTTTCCGCCCTTTCTACAATGAGCAGTTCTTC
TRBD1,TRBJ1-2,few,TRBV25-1,CASSEDRVPLDSGYTF,TGTGCCAGCAGTGAAGACAGGGTTCCCTTGGATAGTGGCTACACCTTC
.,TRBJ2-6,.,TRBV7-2,CASRDSSGANVLTF,TGTGCCAGCAGGGACTCATCAGGGGCCAACGTCCTGACTTTC
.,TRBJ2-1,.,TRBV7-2,CASSLGGKQFF,TGTGCCAGCAGCTTGGGTGGGAAGCAGTTCTTC
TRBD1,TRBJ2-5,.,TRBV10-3,CAISNRGQETQYF,TGTGCCATCAGTAACAGGGGGCAAGAGACCCAGTACTTC
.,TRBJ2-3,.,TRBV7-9,CASSPVADVTDTQYF,TGTGCCAGCAGCCCGGTAGCGGATGTCACAGATACGCAGTATTTT
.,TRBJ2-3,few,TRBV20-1,CSASWQDTQYF,TGCAGTGCTAGTTGGCAGGATACGCAGTATTTT
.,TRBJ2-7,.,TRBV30,CAPTGNMDEQYF,TGTGCCCCTACGGGAAATATGGACGAGCAGTACTTC